This entry lists 24 T cell receptor beta chains sequenced from one sample in a study of cytotoxic CD8 clonotypes in ibrutinib-treated CLL. Profiling relied on immunoSEQ multiplex PCR, and the TCRdb table lists in-frame clones only, not all of them. The sample consists of some 93,000 clones, around 80% of them appearing once. This specimen consisted of PBMCs, obtained after 12 months of ibrutinib treatment. The receptor source for this set is a human donor with chronic lymphocytic leukemia.

This clone was seen a few times. The CDR3 region has the DNA TGTGCCTGGAGTGTCCCGCGGACTAGTGGCTACACCTTC. It specifies CAWSVPRTSGYTF. V usage is TRBV30 and J usage is TRBJ1-2, with D hard to call. Trimming took 0 bases from V and 7 from J, leaving 12 bases between them. The CDR3 covers 13 residues. Looked up from germline, CDR1 is GTSNPN and CDR2 is SVGIG (reference sequence).

The J gene is TRBJ2-5, the V gene TRBV6-6; D could derive from TRBD1 or TRBD2 (6 bases each). The germline V gene has CDR1 MNHNY and CDR2 SVGAGI (reference sequence). This CDR3 comprises 14 residues. Trimming cost V 7 bases and J 3 bases, with 15 bases left between them. As DNA, the CDR3 is TGTGCCAGCATGGGGGGACACCAAAAAGAGACCCAGTACTTC. Translation gives CASMGGHQKETQYF.

CDR3 in DNA: TGTGCCAGCAGCTTAGCTGGGGCCAACGTCCTGACTTTC. Translation: CASSLAGANVLTF. The chain links TRBV7-6 to TRBJ2-6; D is unresolved. The CDR3 length is 13 residues. From germline, CDR1 is SGHVS and CDR2 FNYEAQ. V was shortened by 0 bases and J by 3 bases, with 0 bases between the two germline ends.

The chain combines TRBV10-1 with TRBJ2-1, with D perhaps being TRBD1 or TRBD2 (5 bases each). There are 15 residues in the CDR3. The V end was cut by 6 bases, the J end by 0 bases, with 12 bases between. Per germline, CDR1 WNHNN and CDR2 SYGVQD (reference sequence). The CDR3 loop is CASSRDASSYNEQFF. The CDR3 region has the DNA TGCGCCAGCAGCCGGGACGCGAGCTCCTACAATGAGCAGTTCTTC.

This clone was detected only once. The V and J genes are TRBV10-2 and TRBJ2-5, with TRBD2 matching 13 bases. V shed 4 bases, J shed 5 bases, and the junction held 1 base outside the gene matches. The CDR3 spans 14 residues. Germline CDR1 and CDR2: WSHSY and SAAADI. DNA of the CDR3: TGCGCCAGCAGTGTGACTAGCGGGGGGGAGACCCAGTACTTC. As protein: CASSVTSGGETQYF.

J is TRBJ1-1 and V is TRBV29-1, with unresolved D. The CDR3 runs 15 residues. Germline V gene lookup returns CDR1 SQVTM and CDR2 ANQGSEA. V dropped 8 bases and J dropped 1 base, with 20 bases sitting between them. The CDR3 spells CSLAGALGSNTEAFF. The CDR3 coding sequence is TGCAGCTTGGCAGGTGCCCTAGGATCGAACACTGAAGCTTTCTTT.

A few counts support this clone. The chain couples TRBV19 to TRBJ1-6; D is unresolved. The CDR3 has 19 amino acids. V dropped 3 bases and J dropped 0 bases, with 18 bases sitting between them. Germline CDR1 and CDR2: LNHDA and SQIVND (reference sequence). The CDR3 spells CASSIWTKDRSSYNSPLHF. The CDR3 DNA follows: TGTGCCAGTAGTATTTGGACTAAGGACCGCAGCTCCTATAATTCACCCCTCCACTTT.

V gene TRBV5-6 combines with J gene TRBJ2-3; 12 nucleotides align to TRBD1. The CDR3 sequence is 15 residues long. V shed 4 bases, J shed 6 bases, and the junction held 6 bases outside the gene matches. Germline V lookup: CDR1 SGHDT, CDR2 YYEEEE. CDR3 nucleotides: TGTGCCAGCAGCCGCGGGACAGGGGGCGCGGATACGCAGTATTTT. Its translation: CASSRGTGGADTQYF.

This rearrangement joins TRBV7-2 to TRBJ1-3; no firm D call. Germline lookup yields CDR1 SGHTA and CDR2 FQGNSA. The CDR3 contains 15 residues. Deletions cut 3 bases from V and 0 bases from J, with 9 bases between. The CDR3 DNA sequence: TGTGCCAGCAGCTTCAATGTGGGCTCTGGAAACACCATATATTTT. This translates into CASSFNVGSGNTIYF. Full variable domain (rest looked up from reference TRBV7-2 and TRBJ1-3): GAGVSQSPSNKVTEKGKDVELRCDPISGHTALYWYRQSLGQGLEFLIYFQGNSAPDKSGLPSDRFSAERTGGSVSTLTIQRTQQEDSAVYLCASSFNVGSGNTIYFGEGSWLTVV.

The chain is built from TRBV6-5 and TRBJ2-3, with D hard to call. CDR3 size: 15 residues. Trimming took off 4 bases at V and 0 bases at J, with 11 bases between the two ends. Germline CDR1 and CDR2: MNHEY and SVGAGI. The CDR3 DNA reads TGTGCCAGCAGTTCTACTACAGTGAGCACAGATACGCAGTATTTT. Translation: CASSSTTVSTDTQYF.

This chain links TRBV7-3 with TRBJ2-3, with TRBD2 as a possible D gene (6 bases). Germline V gives CDR1 SGHTA, CDR2 FQGTGA. Trimming removed 2 bases from V and 6 bases from J, with 12 bases in between. The CDR3 consists of 14 residues. CDR3 in amino acids: CASSLLGGADTQYF. The CDR3 DNA reads as TGTGCCAGCAGCTTACTCGGAGGGGCGGATACGCAGTATTTT. The full variable domain, with the rest looked up from reference TRBV7-3 and TRBJ2-3, is GAGVSQTPSNKVTEKGKYVELRCDPISGHTALYWYRQSLGQGPEFLIYFQGTGAADDSGLPNDRFFAVRPEGSVSTLKIQRTERGDSAVYLCASSLLGGADTQYFGPGTRLTVL.

This clone was recorded a few times. The chain uses TRBV18 and TRBJ1-2; tentative D call: TRBD1 (5 bases). The CDR3 contains 12 residues. The V gene lost 11 bases and the J gene lost 3 bases, with 13 bases spanning the gap. CDR1 KGHSH and CDR2 LQKENI come from the germline V gene. In DNA form, the CDR3 reads TGTGCCTCCAGAGGGGACTACTATGGCTACACCTTC. Its protein is CASRGDYYGYTF.

This rearrangement joins TRBV2 to TRBJ2-2, with TRBD1 matching over 8 bases. CDR3 length equals 16 residues. Trimming took 5 bases from V and 2 from J; bases not matched to a gene: 7. Germline V gives CDR1 SNHLY, CDR2 FYNNEI. CDR3 nucleotides: TGTGCCAGCAGTCCAGGGGGCTTTAGTAACACCGGGGAGCTGTTTTTT. Residues: CASSPGGFSNTGELFF.

This clone is a singleton in its sample. In DNA form, the CDR3 reads TGTGCCAGCAGCTTAGCGGAGGGGTATGGCTACACCTTC. Encoded protein: CASSLAEGYGYTF. This chain joins TRBV7-9 and TRBJ1-2, with D perhaps matching TRBD1 (5 bases). This CDR3 has 13 residues. The germline CDR1 and CDR2 sequences are SEHNR and FQNEAQ (reference sequence). With 0 bases removed from V and 5 bases from J, the gap between germline ends came to 7 bases.

V gene TRBV7-9 combines with J gene TRBJ1-5, with 8 positions matching TRBD1. The CDR3 loop spans 15 amino acids. Germline CDR1 and CDR2: SEHNR and FQNEAQ (reference sequence). Trimming removed 1 base from V and 6 bases from J; junction bases left unmatched: 5. CDR3 loop: CASSLVGQAPQPQHF. The CDR3 region has the DNA TGTGCCAGCAGCTTAGTGGGACAGGCACCTCAGCCCCAGCATTTT.

This clone has a handful of counts. This sequence joins TRBV19 and TRBJ2-7; D is uncertain. The germline V and J ends were trimmed by 4 bases and 7 bases, with 20 bases remaining between them. This CDR3 has 15 residues. Per the germline V gene, CDR1 is LNHDA and CDR2 is SQIVND (reference sequence). The CDR3 nucleotides read TGTGCCAGTAGTAACCGTGGCAGTTCGGACCAAGAGCAGTACTTC. Protein product: CASSNRGSSDQEQYF.

The chain links TRBV11-3 to TRBJ2-5; the match to TRBD2 covers 7 bases. CDR1 is SGHNT and CDR2 is YENEEA in the germline V gene. V was pared by 2 bases and J by 1 base, with 7 bases of the junction left unmatched. This CDR3 has 16 amino acids. The DNA of the CDR3 is TGTGCCAGCAGCTTAAATCGGCTAGCGGTCCAAGAGACCCAGTACTTC. This translates into CASSLNRLAVQETQYF.

Note on this clone: At one boundary the junction diverges from the germline segment, which might be a read error. The gene calls are TRBV20-1 and TRBJ2-7; D is possibly TRBD1 (6 bases). The CDR3 loop spans 11 amino acids. Looked up from germline, CDR1 is DFQATT and CDR2 is SNEGSKA (reference sequence). Here the CDR3 DNA reads TGCAGTGCTAGACAAGGACAGTTTTCGATTTTC. It specifies CSARQGQFSIF.

The sample holds one count of this clone. The V call is TRBV2, the J call TRBJ1-2, with D unclear. This CDR3 is built from 17 residues. Germline CDR1 and CDR2: SNHLY and FYNNEI. V lost 8 bases, J lost 0 bases, and 22 bases lay in between. The CDR3 region has the DNA TGTGCCAGCGTGTTCGGGCAGGTATTGGGAACTAACTATGGCTACACCTTC. Translated: CASVFGQVLGTNYGYTF.

V and J are TRBV2 and TRBJ2-3; D ambiguous. Germline loops: CDR1 SNHLY, CDR2 FYNNEI. V was pared by 4 bases and J by 8 bases, with 7 bases between. CDR3 length: 11 residues. CDR3: CASSGLLTQYF. CDR3 coding DNA: TGTGCCAGCAGTGGACTTCTTACGCAGTATTTT.

As for this clone: Compared with germline, one end of the junction differs, possibly owing to a read error. The chain links TRBV7-7 to TRBJ2-7, with D perhaps matching TRBD1 or TRBD2 (5 bases each). This CDR3 region has 14 residues. In germline, CDR1 is SSHAT, CDR2 FNYEAQ (reference sequence). In DNA, the CDR3 is TGTGCTAGCAGCTTAGCCGGGGCCCCTCTCGAGCAGTACTTC. Protein: CASSLAGAPLEQYF. The full variable domain, its missing parts supplied by reference TRBV7-7 and TRBJ2-7, is GAGVSQSPRYKVTKRGQDVTLRCDPISSHATLYWYQQALGQGPEFLTYFNYEAQPDKSGLPSDRFSAERPEGSISTLTIQRTEQRDSAMYRCASSLAGAPLEQYFGPGTRLTVT.

The chain uses TRBV7-3 and TRBJ2-3; tentative D call: TRBD2 (6 bases). This CDR3 is built from 17 residues. Germline values: CDR1 SGHTA, CDR2 FQGTGA. Trimming left V 2 bases short and J 2 bases short, with 17 bases between. CDR3 coding DNA: TGTGCCAGCAGCTTAGCAACGGCGGGGAGTCTCACAGATACGCAGTATTTT. This translates into CASSLATAGSLTDTQYF. The full variable domain, in which reference TRBV7-3 and TRBJ2-3 provide the parts outside the CDR3, is GAGVSQTPSNKVTEKGKYVELRCDPISGHTALYWYRQSLGQGPEFLIYFQGTGAADDSGLPNDRFFAVRPEGSVSTLKIQRTERGDSAVYLCASSLATAGSLTDTQYFGPGTRLTVL.

This rearrangement joins TRBV27 to TRBJ1-1, with D hard to call. Germline V lookup: CDR1 MNHEY, CDR2 SMNVEV (reference sequence). There are 13 residues in the CDR3. V was trimmed by 5 bases and J by 0 bases, leaving 7 bases between them. The CDR3, as DNA: TGTGCCAGCAGTATCGGCATGAACACTGAAGCTTTCTTT. This encodes CASSIGMNTEAFF.

This clone occurred a few times. The rearrangement joins TRBV5-1 to TRBJ2-5; 8 bases agree with TRBD1. Germline trimming cut 4 bases from V and 0 bases from J; bases unmatched to any gene: 5. Germline CDR1 is SGHRS and CDR2 is YFSETQ. This CDR3 contains 15 residues. CDR3 sequence: CASSATGADQETQYF. The CDR3 region has the DNA TGCGCCAGCAGCGCGACAGGGGCGGACCAAGAGACCCAGTACTTC.